This T cell receptor beta chain was captured by sequencing in a study of T cell changes during pregnancy in multiple sclerosis (dated by TCRdb to between 2019 and 2020). Broadly, across the study: Changes in the T cell repertoire over the course of pregnancy were examined in this study in women with multiple sclerosis.

Libraries were made using the immunoSEQ multiplex PCR assay. The source is immuneACCESS, and TCRdb retained only in-frame sequences with V and J called. Part of the clones is not carried over; for the studies checked, unresolved V genes explain less than half of this, and the remainder is unexplained. The sample records tens of thousands of clones, roughly 93% of which are singletons. Of the sample, roughly 1% falls within the top ten clones. Concerning this clone itself: This receptor's antigen is unknown. Base qualities are not at hand, and no much larger clone is one base apart.

Trimming removed 2 bases from V and 6 bases from J; the gene matches leave 1 base unexplained. The germline V gene provides CDR1 MNHEY and CDR2 SVGAGI. The CDR3 holds 13 amino acids from the cysteine to the phenylalanine. Only CDR3 DNA is held: 39 bases, read in frame from base 1. Sample: peripheral blood, taken in the first trimester of pregnancy. This sequence uses TRBV6-5 and TRBJ2-1; TRBD1 aligns with 7 central bases. The sequence came from a female donor with multiple sclerosis, enrolled in a pregnancy study. The nucleotide sequence reads as follows: TGTGCCAGCAGTTACGGGACAGCCAATGAGCAGTTCTTC. It translates as CASSYGTANEQFF.